The 31 T cell receptor beta chains in this list originate from one sample, sequenced in a study of T cells in tuberculosis. Sequencing used immunoSEQ multiplex PCR; TCRdb keeps in-frame clones, though not all of them. The sample records 20,000 to 25,000 clones, around 97% being singletons. The sample taken for sequencing was PBMCs. Every receptor here comes from a donor aged 5-35 years with latent tuberculosis or without tuberculosis infection.

The CDR3: CATSREQRGPSGANVLTF. As DNA, the CDR3 is TGTGCCACCAGCAGAGAGCAGCGGGGGCCCTCAGGGGCCAACGTCCTGACTTTC. The genes are TRBV15 and TRBJ2-6, with 8 bases lining up with TRBD2. V trimming: 0 bases; J trimming: 4 bases; junction bases outside the gene matches: 8. There are 18 residues in the CDR3. Germline V CDR1 and CDR2: LNHNV, YYDKDF (reference sequence).

The V and J genes are TRBV7-9 and TRBJ2-5; 10 positions agree with TRBD1. Germline V CDR1 and CDR2: SEHNR, FQNEAQ (reference sequence). With V trimmed by 5 bases and J by 10 bases, 7 bases remained unmatched. This CDR3 comprises 13 residues. The CDR3 here is CASSPWGQGNQYF. The DNA for the CDR3 is TGTGCCAGCAGCCCCTGGGGACAGGGGAACCAGTACTTC.

The chain employs TRBV9 and TRBJ2-7; 9 bases match TRBD2. There are 14 residues in the CDR3. CDR1 SGDLS and CDR2 YYNGEE come from the germline V gene. With 3 bases clipped from V and 2 bases from J, the junction kept 3 bases outside the gene matches. The CDR3 bases are TGTGCCAGCAGCGCCTTAGCGGGGGCCTACGAGCAGTACTTC. Translation gives CASSALAGAYEQYF. The entire variable domain, with the rest obtained from reference TRBV9 and TRBJ2-7, is as follows: DSGVTQTPKHLITATGQRVTLRCSPRSGDLSVYWYQQSLDQGLQFLIQYYNGEERAKGNILERFSAQQFPDLHSELNLSSLELGDSALYFCASSALAGAYEQYFGPGTRLTVT.

This sequence joins TRBV6-1 and TRBJ1-1, with D unresolved. Germline V gives CDR1 MNHNS, CDR2 SASEGT. The V end was cut by 6 bases, the J end by 11 bases, with 16 bases between. The CDR3 is 12 residues long. The CDR3 here is CASSPGRGPAFF. The CDR3 nucleotides are TGTGCCAGCAGCCCGGGTCGAGGGCCGGCTTTCTTT.

This clone was seen a single time. V usage is TRBV7-9 and J usage is TRBJ1-1, with 10 bases matching TRBD1. J lost 5 bases, V lost 5 bases, and 8 bases had no gene match. Germline CDR1 reads SEHNR; CDR2 reads FQNEAQ (reference sequence). This CDR3 has 15 residues. The CDR3 sequence is CASSQLTGGATEAFF. In nucleotides, the CDR3 is TGTGCCAGCAGCCAACTGACAGGGGGCGCAACTGAAGCTTTCTTT.

For this clone: Other DNA sequences of this sample code for an identical CDR3. The chain combines TRBV5-4 with TRBJ1-1; D is unclear. Germline assignment: CDR1 SGHNT and CDR2 YYREEE (reference sequence). The CDR3 totals 13 residues. V lost 2 bases and J lost 1, with 6 bases in between. The CDR3 DNA reads TGTGCCAGCAGCTTACCAGGGAACACTGAAGCTTTCTTT. Its protein is CASSLPGNTEAFF.

This clone has just one count. CDR3 in amino acids: CASSLETLYNEQFF. The CDR3 region has the DNA TGTGCCAGCAGCTTAGAGACTTTATACAATGAGCAGTTCTTC. This chain uses TRBV11-2 with TRBJ2-1, with no clear D. This CDR3 has 14 amino acids. From germline, CDR1 is SGHAT and CDR2 FQNNGV. V dropped 0 bases and J dropped 4 bases, with 7 bases sitting between them.

The chain couples TRBV7-9 to TRBJ2-5; 12 nucleotides agree with TRBD2. V was clipped by 4 bases and J by 1 base; unmatched bases: 10. Germline V CDR1 and CDR2: SEHNR, FQNEAQ (reference sequence). The CDR3 is 18 amino acids. The CDR3, as DNA: TGTGCCAGCAGCTCCCCCGCCCGACTAGCGGGGGCCCAAGAGACCCAGTACTTC. This codes for CASSSPARLAGAQETQYF. Variable domain in full (rest from reference TRBV7-9 and TRBJ2-5): DTGVSQNPRHKITKRGQNVTFRCDPISEHNRLYWYRQTLGQGPEFLTYFQNEAQLEKSRLLSDRFSAERPKGSFSTLEIQRTEQGDSAMYLCASSSPARLAGAQETQYFGPGTRLLVL.

The genes are TRBV5-6 and TRBJ2-1, with 13 bases lining up with TRBD2. This CDR3 is 15 amino acids long. Germline V lookup: CDR1 SGHDT, CDR2 YYEEEE. V dropped 6 bases and J dropped 7; count of bases not matched to a gene: 7. CDR3 loop: CASTLGLAGVNEQFF. DNA of the CDR3: TGTGCCAGCACTCTTGGACTAGCGGGGGTAAATGAGCAGTTCTTC.

This rearrangement joins TRBV29-1 to TRBJ2-5, with D possibly being TRBD2 (6 bases). Germline loops: CDR1 SQVTM, CDR2 ANQGSEA. V was pared by 0 bases and J by 3 bases, with 11 bases between. This CDR3 region has 14 residues. CDR3 in DNA: TGCAGCGTTGAAGAGCGGGGCCTAAAAGAGACCCAGTACTTC. It encodes CSVEERGLKETQYF.

The V and J genes are TRBV5-1 and TRBJ1-1, with 7 bases aligning to TRBD1. Trimming removed 1 base from V and 2 bases from J; junction bases left unmatched: 5. CDR3 length equals 15 residues. From germline, CDR1 is SGHRS and CDR2 YFSETQ. The CDR3 protein is CASSLTGTANTEAFF. The CDR3 coding sequence is TGCGCCAGCAGCTTGACAGGGACAGCCAACACTGAAGCTTTCTTT.

This CDR3 is CAISGTDSYEQYF. CDR3 DNA: TGTGCCATCAGCGGGACAGACTCCTACGAGCAGTACTTC. This chain joins TRBV10-3 and TRBJ2-7; 7 bases fit TRBD1. V shed 6 bases, J shed 0 bases, and the junction held 2 bases outside the gene matches. Germline CDR1 and CDR2: ENHRY and SYGVKD. The CDR3 length is 13 residues.

The chain links TRBV5-4 to TRBJ1-1, with D uncertain. Germline V gives CDR1 SGHNT, CDR2 YYREEE (reference sequence). Trimming left V 4 bases short and J 6 bases short, with 16 bases between. CDR3 size: 14 residues. The CDR3 nucleotides are TGTGCCAGCAGCAAAACCCCCACTCTCCCTGAAGCTTTCTTT. Residues: CASSKTPTLPEAFF.

This clone was counted once. The CDR3 bases are TGTGCCAGCAGCTCACCGACAGGGGGCGGTGAAAAACTGTTTTTT. Protein: CASSSPTGGGEKLFF. The chain carries TRBV7-2 and TRBJ1-4, with 10 bases that match TRBD1. The ends lost 4 bases at V and 7 bases at J; junction bases unmatched: 6. Germline assignment: CDR1 SGHTA and CDR2 FQGNSA. The CDR3 sequence is 15 residues long.

In DNA, the CDR3 is TGTGCCAGCAGCCCCCCACTGCACTATGAAGCTTTCTTT. The encoded protein is CASSPPLHYEAFF. The J gene is TRBJ1-1, the V gene TRBV7-2; no clear D. There are 13 residues in the CDR3. V shed 5 bases and J shed 7 bases, with 14 bases lying between them. CDR1 and CDR2 from the germline V gene are SGHTA and FQGNSA.

V is TRBV5-1 and J is TRBJ1-1; 9 nucleotides align to TRBD1. Germline CDR1 and CDR2: SGHRS and YFSETQ. The CDR3 sequence is 18 residues long. Trimming at V came to 3 bases and at J to 5 bases, leaving 17 bases not matched to a gene. CDR3 amino acids: CASSSVPTGGGTRTEAFF. The CDR3 coding sequence is TGCGCCAGCAGCTCCGTTCCTACAGGGGGCGGGACTAGAACTGAAGCTTTCTTT. Based on the CDR3 plus reference TRBV5-1 and TRBJ1-1, the full variable domain is KAGVTQTPRYLIKTRGQQVTLSCSPISGHRSVSWYQQTPGQGLQFLFEYFSETQRNKGNFPGRFSGRQFSNSRSEMNVSTLELGDSALYLCASSSVPTGGGTRTEAFFGQGTRLTVV.

V is TRBV28 and J is TRBJ1-4, with D perhaps matching TRBD1 (5 bases). The CDR3 is 14 amino acids. V gave up 3 bases and J gave up 8 bases, with 13 bases separating them. The germline V gene encodes CDR1 MDHEN and CDR2 SYDVKM. In DNA, the CDR3 is TGTGCCAGCAGTTTGGGGGGTGGCGACGAAAAACTGTTTTTT. Its translation is CASSLGGGDEKLFF. The full variable domain, in which reference TRBV28 and TRBJ1-4 provide the parts outside the CDR3, is DVKVTQSSRYLVKRTGEKVFLECVQDMDHENMFWYRQDPGLGLRLIYFSYDVKMKEKGDIPEGYSVSREKKERFSLILESASTNQTSMYLCASSLGGGDEKLFFGSGTQLSVL.

The chain couples TRBV29-1 to TRBJ2-7; 8 bases align to TRBD2. Germline V gene data show CDR1 as SQVTM and CDR2 as ANQGSEA. This CDR3 contains 12 residues. The V gene end was trimmed by 7 bases and the J gene end by 3 bases; junction bases not matched to a gene: 5. This CDR3 reads CSALSGGYEQYF. CDR3 bases: TGCAGCGCCCTGAGCGGGGGCTACGAGCAGTACTTC.

This rearrangement joins TRBV5-6 to TRBJ2-3; 10 nucleotides agree with TRBD2. In germline, CDR1 is SGHDT, CDR2 YYEEEE. The V segment lost 4 bases and the J segment 3 bases; nucleotides outside the gene matches: 14. CDR3 length: 18 amino acids. DNA for the CDR3: TGTGCCAGCAGCGGGGAATTTGCGGGACTAGCGATTACAGATACGCAGTATTTT. Protein sequence: CASSGEFAGLAITDTQYF.

A remark on this clone: Germline is not matched at one junction end, which may reflect a read error. The chain couples TRBV6-5 to TRBJ1-2; TRBD1 agrees at 7 bases. Germline V lookup: CDR1 MNHEY, CDR2 SVGAGI. The CDR3 contains 13 residues. The chain's CDR3 is CASSRPPGGGEAF. In DNA, the CDR3 is TGTGCCAGCAGCCGACCCCCAGGAGGGGGCGAAGCCTTC.

The count of this clone is one. V is TRBV5-1 and J is TRBJ2-7, with 10 bases identical to TRBD1. V trimming: 2 bases; J trimming: 4 bases; junction bases outside the gene matches: 3. The CDR3 runs 14 residues. The germline V gene has CDR1 SGHRS and CDR2 YFSETQ. The CDR3 DNA follows: TGCGCCAGCAGCTTAGGGACAGGGGTGTACGAGCAGTACTTC. Translated: CASSLGTGVYEQYF.

The rearrangement joins TRBV25-1 to TRBJ1-3, with D possibly matching TRBD1 (6 bases). Germline-derived CDR1 and CDR2 are MGHDK and SYGVNS. CDR3 length: 17 amino acids. V lost 5 bases, J lost 4 bases, and 21 bases lay in between. The CDR3, as DNA: TGTGCCAGCAGTAGAACCCTAGGGGGGGCAGGAGGAAACACCATATATTTT. This codes for CASSRTLGGAGGNTIYF.

The rearrangement joins TRBV5-1 to TRBJ1-4, with no clear D. Germline V gene sequence: CDR1 SGHRS, CDR2 YFSETQ. Trimming removed 3 bases from V and 0 bases from J, with 12 bases in between. The CDR3 contains 16 residues. The CDR3 sequence: CASSSAGRSTNEKLFF. Here the CDR3 DNA reads TGCGCCAGCAGCTCCGCGGGGAGGTCAACTAATGAAAAACTGTTTTTT.

The chain has TRBV18 and TRBJ1-1, with no clear D. The germline V gene encodes CDR1 KGHSH and CDR2 LQKENI. V was shortened by 5 bases and J by 2 bases, with 9 bases between the two germline ends. This CDR3 spans 13 amino acids. CDR3 coding DNA: TGTGCCAGCTCAAGCACAGTAAACACTGAAGCTTTCTTT. This codes for CASSSTVNTEAFF.

This chain uses TRBV5-1 with TRBJ2-7; D ambiguous. V was pared by 0 bases and J by 0 bases, with 10 bases between. CDR1 is SGHRS, CDR2 YFSETQ, per germline. This CDR3 spans 15 amino acids. CDR3 loop: CASSLGRPSSYEQYF. Here the CDR3 DNA reads TGCGCCAGCAGCTTGGGGCGGCCAAGCTCCTACGAGCAGTACTTC.

V is TRBV30 and J is TRBJ1-4; D remains unclear. Trimming cost V 7 bases and J 0 bases, with 12 bases left between them. Germline CDR1 GTSNPN, CDR2 SVGIG (reference sequence). The CDR3 runs to 14 residues. The chain's CDR3 is CASNGIATNEKLFF. The CDR3 DNA reads as TGTGCCTCGAATGGTATAGCAACTAATGAAAAACTGTTTTTT.

The chain employs TRBV5-1 and TRBJ2-3, with D hard to call. Germline CDR1 is SGHRS and CDR2 is YFSETQ. This CDR3 spans 15 amino acids. V lost 0 bases, J lost 2 bases, and 10 bases lay in between. CDR3 residues: CASSLGAGYTDTQYF. For the CDR3, the DNA is TGCGCCAGCAGCTTGGGGGCCGGCTACACAGATACGCAGTATTTT.

This sequence joins TRBV9 and TRBJ2-1; no definite D call. The CDR3 covers 14 residues. Germline-derived CDR1 and CDR2 are SGDLS and YYNGEE. V was shortened by 2 bases and J by 3 bases, with 9 bases between the two germline ends. CDR3 loop: CASSVVADYNEQFF. CDR3 DNA: TGTGCCAGCAGCGTCGTGGCAGACTACAATGAGCAGTTCTTC. The whole variable domain, filled in from reference TRBV9 and TRBJ2-1, reads DSGVTQTPKHLITATGQRVTLRCSPRSGDLSVYWYQQSLDQGLQFLIQYYNGEERAKGNILERFSAQQFPDLHSELNLSSLELGDSALYFCASSVVADYNEQFFGPGTRLTVL.

This chain links TRBV27 with TRBJ2-1; 9 nucleotides align to TRBD2. Germline V gives CDR1 MNHEY, CDR2 SMNVEV (reference sequence). V lost 4 bases to trimming and J lost 2 bases; unmatched junction nucleotides: 6. The CDR3 length is 16 residues. The CDR3 nucleotides read TGTGCCAGCAGTTGGAGCGGGGGGTCCCCCTACAATGAGCAGTTCTTC. Translation: CASSWSGGSPYNEQFF.

This clone appeared once. The chain uses TRBV6-5 and TRBJ1-2, with D possibly being TRBD1 (5 bases). With 6 bases removed from V and 6 bases from J, the gap between germline ends came to 17 bases. CDR1 MNHEY and CDR2 SVGAGI come from the germline V gene. This CDR3 contains 14 residues. CDR3 loop: CASSLMGRVHGYTF. Written as DNA, the CDR3 is TGTGCCAGCAGCCTGATGGGCAGGGTCCATGGCTACACCTTC.

The chain joins TRBV2 to TRBJ2-7; D not resolved. The CDR3 is made up of 11 amino acids. Trimming took 2 bases from V and 3 from J, leaving 2 bases between them. CDR1 and CDR2 (germline): SNHLY, FYNNEI. CDR3 nucleotide sequence: TGTGCCAGCAGTGAATACTACGAGCAGTACTTC. Encoded protein: CASSEYYEQYF.